Presented here are 23 T cell receptor beta chains from one specimen sequenced in a study of blood T cell repertoires in COVID-19. Assay: immunoSEQ multiplex PCR; the TCRdb copy retains only in-frame clones and omits some. The sample carries fewer than 350,000 clones, 85% recorded once. What was sequenced was PBMCs or T cells enriched from blood (not recorded which). All receptors come from a woman aged 45-59 years who had recovered from COVID-19.

This sequence joins TRBV5-1 and TRBJ1-6; D call uncertain. V lost 0 bases, J lost 8 bases, and 12 bases lay in between. This CDR3 spans 15 amino acids. CDR1 is SGHRS and CDR2 is YFSETQ in the germline V gene. The CDR3 DNA sequence: TGCGCCAGCAGCTTGGACGCGGAAAGAGATTCACCCCTCCACTTT. This gives the protein CASSLDAERDSPLHF.

The chain employs TRBV5-1 and TRBJ2-5, with 8 bases lining up with TRBD1. V was clipped by 4 bases and J by 1 base; unmatched bases: 3. CDR3 size: 14 residues. Germline lookup yields CDR1 SGHRS and CDR2 YFSETQ. Here the CDR3 DNA reads TGCGCCAGCAGCCCAGGGACAGGCCAAGAGACCCAGTACTTC. As protein: CASSPGTGQETQYF.

This chain uses TRBV28 with TRBJ1-3; no reliable D call. The CDR3 totals 14 residues. CDR1 and CDR2 from the germline V gene are MDHEN and SYDVKM. V lost 3 bases and J 7 bases, leaving 13 bases between the germline ends. The CDR3 nucleotides are TGTGCCAGCAGTTTTGTCCGGGGAAGGAACACCATATATTTT. Its protein product is CASSFVRGRNTIYF.

The chain has TRBV15 and TRBJ2-7; 10 bases map to TRBD2. From germline, CDR1 is LNHNV and CDR2 YYDKDF (reference sequence). There are 19 residues in the CDR3. The V and J ends lost 1 base and 0 bases, in that order; junction bases with no gene match: 12. The CDR3 here is CATSRAGTSERLSSYEQYF. The CDR3 DNA sequence: TGTGCCACCAGCAGAGCCGGGACTAGCGAGCGCTTAAGCTCCTACGAGCAGTACTTC.

Here the CDR3 reads CASSLGASVFLNEQFF. For the CDR3, the DNA is TGTGCCAGCAGCTTGGGGGCCAGTGTATTCCTCAATGAGCAGTTCTTC. This chain connects TRBV13 to TRBJ2-1; D may be TRBD1 (6 bases). Germline loops: CDR1 PRHDT, CDR2 FYEKMQ (reference sequence). The CDR3 extends over 16 amino acids. Between the trimmed V and J ends, which lost 3 bases and 6 bases, there was a span of 18 bases. Full variable domain (rest looked up from reference TRBV13 and TRBJ2-1): AAGVIQSPRHLIKEKRETATLKCYPIPRHDTVYWYQQGPGQDPQFLISFYEKMQSDKGSIPDRFSAQQFSDYHSELNMSSLELGDSALYFCASSLGASVFLNEQFFGPGTRLTVL.

This CDR3 is CASRPHRGQSYEQYF. CDR3 bases: TGTGCCAGCAGACCACACAGGGGACAATCCTACGAGCAGTACTTC. The chain combines TRBV6-1 with TRBJ2-7; the match to TRBD1 covers 7 bases. Germline CDR1 MNHNS, CDR2 SASEGT. The CDR3 totals 15 residues. Trimming cost V 6 bases and J 1 base; bases outside gene matches: 9.

The chain is built from TRBV6-5 and TRBJ2-2; a weak D match, TRBD2 (6 bases). V was cut by 6 bases and J by 4 bases, with 15 bases left in between. The CDR3 runs 15 residues. The germline V gene encodes CDR1 MNHEY and CDR2 SVGAGI. CDR3 region: CASRSGGSGTGELFF. CDR3 DNA: TGTGCCAGCAGAAGTGGGGGGTCGGGCACCGGGGAGCTGTTTTTT.

V gene TRBV4-2 combines with J gene TRBJ1-1; D possibly corresponds to TRBD1 (6 bases). Germline V gives CDR1 LGHNA, CDR2 YNFKEQ. The V and J ends lost 1 base and 1 base respectively, with 10 bases between them. The CDR3 length is 15 residues. The CDR3: CASSQVGGWNTEAFF. The CDR3, as DNA: TGTGCCAGCAGCCAAGTAGGGGGTTGGAACACTGAAGCTTTCTTT.

Concerning this clone itself: Other DNA sequences in the same sample also yield this CDR3. The chain links TRBV30 to TRBJ2-7, with D possibly matching TRBD1 (5 bases). The germline V gene has CDR1 GTSNPN and CDR2 SVGIG (reference sequence). Trimming left V 1 base short and J 1 base short, with 5 bases between. The CDR3 consists of 12 residues. CDR3 sequence: CAWSGQSYEQYF. For the CDR3, the DNA is TGTGCCTGGAGTGGACAGTCCTACGAGCAGTACTTC.

The V gene is TRBV6-1, the J gene TRBJ1-2; 8 bases fit TRBD1. Per the germline V gene, CDR1 is MNHNS and CDR2 is SASEGT. The CDR3 length is 16 residues. V lost 0 bases to trimming and J lost 4 bases; unmatched junction nucleotides: 7. The CDR3 coding sequence is TGTGCCAGCAGTGAAGCGAACGGCAGGGGGCTCTATGGCTACACCTTC. This codes for CASSEANGRGLYGYTF.

The chain carries TRBV30 and TRBJ2-1; 9 bases agree with TRBD2. This CDR3 contains 15 residues. V shed 4 bases, J shed 5 bases, and the junction held 9 bases outside the gene matches. Germline values: CDR1 GTSNPN, CDR2 SVGIG (reference sequence). The CDR3 nucleotides are TGTGCCTGGACTAGAGGGACTAGCAGGGACAATGAGCAGTTCTTC. Translated: CAWTRGTSRDNEQFF.

The chain employs TRBV30 and TRBJ2-5; 9 bases fit TRBD1. CDR1 and CDR2 from the germline V gene are GTSNPN and SVGIG (reference sequence). The CDR3 is made up of 14 amino acids. The V and J ends lost 5 bases and 0 bases, in that order; junction bases with no gene match: 4. The CDR3 is CAWGTGWDQETQYF. Here the CDR3 DNA reads TGTGCCTGGGGGACAGGGTGGGACCAAGAGACCCAGTACTTC.

This chain uses TRBV11-2 with TRBJ2-1, with 10 bases matching TRBD2. This CDR3 contains 17 residues. V lost 3 bases to trimming and J lost 0 bases; unmatched junction nucleotides: 5. CDR1 is SGHAT and CDR2 is FQNNGV in the germline V gene. The CDR3 sequence is CASSFRASGGSYNEQFF. Written as DNA, the CDR3 is TGTGCCAGCAGCTTTCGTGCTAGCGGGGGCTCCTACAATGAGCAGTTCTTC.

This clone was seen once. V usage is TRBV10-2 and J usage is TRBJ2-5; 8 bases are shared with TRBD1. This CDR3 is built from 15 residues. J was trimmed by 4 bases and V by 3 bases; bases with no gene match: 7. Germline V CDR1 and CDR2: WSHSY, SAAADI. CDR3 loop: CASSEKDRGSETQYF. The CDR3 region has the DNA TGCGCCAGCAGTGAAAAAGACAGGGGCTCAGAGACCCAGTACTTC.

The V and J genes are TRBV18 and TRBJ1-4; 8 bases match TRBD1. V dropped 3 bases and J dropped 2; count of bases not matched to a gene: 2. From germline, CDR1 is KGHSH and CDR2 LQKENI. This CDR3 has 15 amino acids. CDR3: CASSPSGGTNEKLFF. The DNA for the CDR3 is TGTGCCAGCTCACCTTCAGGGGGCACTAATGAAAAACTGTTTTTT.

This chain connects TRBV7-9 to TRBJ1-1, with D unresolved. The germline CDR1 and CDR2 sequences are SEHNR and FQNEAQ (reference sequence). The V end lost 1 base, the J end lost 10 bases, and 7 bases lay between the germline ends. The CDR3 spans 11 residues. As DNA, the CDR3 is TGTGCCAGCAGCTTAGACAGTGGAGCTTTCTTT. Translated, it gives CASSLDSGAFF.

The J gene is TRBJ1-2, the V gene TRBV7-8, with 10 bases identical to TRBD1. Germline assignment: CDR1 SGHVS and CDR2 FQNEAQ. Unmatched junction bases numbered 8, after V lost 5 bases and J lost 5 bases. The CDR3 extends over 15 amino acids. The CDR3: CASSAAGTGVYGYTF. The CDR3 DNA reads as TGTGCCAGCAGCGCGGCCGGGACAGGGGTATATGGCTACACCTTC.

This chain uses TRBV27 with TRBJ1-2, with D possibly matching TRBD1 (6 bases). The CDR3 consists of 13 residues. CDR1 is MNHEY and CDR2 is SMNVEV in the germline V gene (reference sequence). Trimming pared 3 bases from V and 1 base from J, leaving 6 bases between. The CDR3 DNA reads as TGTGCCAGCAGTTTGGACAGTAACTATGGCTACACCTTC. Translating it yields CASSLDSNYGYTF.

The rearrangement uses TRBV25-1 and TRBJ2-3, with D possibly being TRBD1 (5 bases). The CDR3 loop spans 17 amino acids. Trimming left V 0 bases short and J 0 bases short, with 13 bases between. Looked up from germline, CDR1 is MGHDK and CDR2 is SYGVNS. In nucleotides, the CDR3 is TGTGCCAGCAGTGAATACCATGACAGCTCTAGCACAGATACGCAGTATTTT. It is translated as CASSEYHDSSSTDTQYF.

This clone came up a few times. V is TRBV7-8 and J is TRBJ2-7; D gene ambiguous. V lost 4 bases and J 1 base, leaving 14 bases between the germline ends. CDR3 length: 15 residues. Per the germline V gene, CDR1 is SGHVS and CDR2 is FQNEAQ. The CDR3 protein is CASSSRRHQSYEQYF. CDR3 in DNA: TGTGCCAGCAGCTCCAGACGACATCAGTCCTACGAGCAGTACTTC.

In nucleotides, the CDR3 is TGTGCCACCAGTGAGGCCGGGACAGGGGAGTTTGAGACCCAGTACTTC. As protein: CATSEAGTGEFETQYF. V is TRBV24-1 and J is TRBJ2-5, with 10 bases that match TRBD1. The CDR3 runs to 16 residues. J gave up 5 bases and V 4 bases, and 9 bases lay outside the gene matches. The germline V gene has CDR1 KGHDR and CDR2 SFDVKD.

This clone appeared a single time. This chain uses TRBV9 with TRBJ1-3, with 8 positions matching TRBD1. The V gene's germline CDR1 is SGDLS and CDR2 YYNGEE. The CDR3 covers 15 residues. Losses at the gene ends were 4 bases for V and 5 bases for J; bases not matched to a gene: 8. The CDR3 DNA reads TGTGCCAGCAGCCCCGGCAGGGGGCTAAGAAACACCATATATTTT. It is translated as CASSPGRGLRNTIYF.

The chain couples TRBV5-4 to TRBJ1-2; D is unclear. Trimming took off 1 base at V and 8 bases at J, with 12 bases between the two ends. CDR3 length: 13 residues. Germline assignment: CDR1 SGHNT and CDR2 YYREEE (reference sequence). The CDR3 loop is CASSLQGSEGYTF. The CDR3 region has the DNA TGTGCCAGCAGCTTGCAAGGATCGGAGGGCTACACCTTC.